The entry that follows covers one T cell receptor (beta chain) sequence. Its antigen specificity is not known. Within one base of it there is no much larger clone, and no base qualities were kept. The germline V gene (reference sequence) sets CDR1 to LGHDT and CDR2 to YNNKEL. Spanning cysteine to phenylalanine, the CDR3 consists of 18 amino acids. Only CDR3 DNA remains: 54 bases, in frame from the first base. Trimming leaves V shorter by 4 bases and J shorter by 4 bases, with the junction holding 9 bases beyond the gene matches. This sample was taken from a study of blood T cell repertoires in COVID-19 (dated by TCRdb to about 2020). Notes on the research overall: Collaborator samples came from the United States, Italy and Spain and covered acute and convalescent phases of COVID-19. Where available, HLA class I and class II types were obtained from metadata supplied by the sample provider rather than from assay-based typing. The prospective study material was composed of cDNA or gDNA derived from T cells, B-cell-depleted T cells, or PBMCs. The samples were drawn from the first 160 participants of the ongoing ImmuneRACE study and from 950 to 1,500 subjects provided by 6 global collaborators. Nearly every sample came with metadata listing a de-identified subject ID, COVID-19 status, age in years and sex. Deeply sampled blood TCRbeta repertoires from subjects exposed to, actively infected with, or recovered from COVID-19 were included in the dataset. The repertoires were made available in a free public database intended to serve as a resource for research on the immune response to SARS-CoV-2. Here is what the overall study found, with its caveats: The amount of clinical and demographic metadata varied by source and participant and was provided uncurated.

The immunoSEQ Assay, a bias-controlled multiplex PCR, was used to amplify TCRbeta CDR3 regions from genomic DNA. The authors processed their data as follows. Within the assay, amplification of reference gene primers was used to estimate how many nucleated cells each sample contained. To quantify the absolute abundance of each unique TCRbeta CDR3 rearrangement, sequence reads were collapsed and filtered. For each sample, productive Simpson clonality was calculated as the square root of Simpson's diversity index across productive rearrangements. What TCRdb holds here is the immuneACCESS table cut down to in-frame rearrangements. Part of the clones is not present; checked against another copy, under half of the missing clones reflect an unresolved V gene, and the others are unexplained. That table gives V, J and clone size, and the DNA gave D and trimming. This sample lists around 500,000 clones; 88% were detected once. The ten largest clones capture 1.5% to 2% of the sample.

Participants in the prospective study were enrolled through a virtual design, were aged roughly 18 to 100 years, and lived in approximately 24 United States geographic areas. In the prospective study, participants were assigned to cohorts based on the clinical history participants reported in a screening survey and a study questionnaire. Recovered participants in ImmuneRACE Cohort 3 were defined as having two consecutive negative NP/OP PCR tests, clearance from a healthcare professional, or resolution of symptoms. Each participant in the prospective study had whole blood, serum and a nasopharyngeal or oropharyngeal swab collected by mobile phlebotomists. Participants in the prospective study had the option to provide additional blood draws and questionnaires over a roughly two-month period. Before DNA extraction, prospective study blood samples were shipped either frozen or at room temperature.

Sequenced input: PBMCs or T cells enriched from blood (not recorded which). The source is a woman in her thirties or forties who had recovered from COVID-19. The V gene is TRBV3-1 (or the pseudogene TRBV3-2) and the J gene is TRBJ2-4; the central 14 bases match TRBD2. The CDR3 protein is CASSPRGLAGDLKNIQYF. Here is the DNA: TGTGCCAGCAGCCCCAGGGGACTAGCGGGAGACCTAAAAAACATTCAGTACTTC.